Listed below are T cell receptor beta chains from one sample, sequenced in a study of T cells in Graves' hyperthyroidism and ophthalmopathy. TCRdb re-called the multiplex PCR reads with MiXCR, one entry per CDR3 protein. The profile shows roughly 290,000 distinct CDR3 sequences, roughly 13% of them singletons. Sample: blood. The receptors derive from a woman aged 30 to 39 with Graves' hyperthyroidism that later progressed to Graves' ophthalmopathy. The CDR3 runs from the conserved cysteine through the conserved F or W. Each record gives: J gene, D gene, V gene, clone size, CDR3 DNA, CDR3 protein. D genes are given only for firm matches. Clone size is not always given. Where it is, it says once, few, many or a class for expanded clones.

TRBJ2-7	-	TRBV20-1	-	TGCAGTGCTAGAGATAGCAGGACCTCCTACGAGCAGTACTTC	CSARDSRTSYEQYF
TRBJ2-1	-	TRBV11-3	many	TGTGCCAGCAGCTTAGATTTCAAGGACAATGAGCAGTTCTTC	CASSLDFKDNEQFF
TRBJ2-1	-	TRBV29-1	many	TGCAGCGTTGAAGAAACCTCTCGGGATGAGCAGTTCTTC	CSVEETSRDEQFF
TRBJ2-3	-	TRBV19	-	TGTGCCAGTAGTATCAGACTAGGCCTGAGCACAGATACGCAGTATTTT	CASSIRLGLSTDTQYF
TRBJ2-5	TRBD1	TRBV18	many	TGTGCCAGCTCAAGGACAGGGGGCGCAGAGACCCAGTACTTC	CASSRTGGAETQYF
TRBJ2-1	-	TRBV28	many	TGTGCCAGCAGTCCCCACAATGAGCAGTTCTTC	CASSPHNEQFF
TRBJ2-1	TRBD1	TRBV3-1	many	TGTGCCAGCAGCCAAGATCAAGGGGGCTATGAGCAGTTCTTC	CASSQDQGGYEQFF
TRBJ2-1	-	TRBV6-2/TRBV6-3	-	TGTGCCAGCACCCACTCCCTCAATGAGCAGTTCTTC	CASTHSLNEQFF
TRBJ1-6	-	TRBV28	many	TGTGCCAGCATGGGGGGAGCGAATTCACCCCTCCACTTT	CASMGGANSPLHF
TRBJ1-5	-	TRBV20-1	many	TGCAGTGCTATTTCCGACATGCCGGGTTATTATAGCAATCAGCCCCAGCATTTT	CSAISDMPGYYSNQPQHF
TRBJ2-1	-	TRBV6-2/TRBV6-3	many	TGTGCCAGCAGTTACCAGGGGAACCCCTACAATGAGCAGTTCTTC	CASSYQGNPYNEQFF
TRBJ2-7	TRBD1	TRBV29-1	many	TGCAGCGTTGACCCGGGACAGGGCGAGCAGTACTTC	CSVDPGQGEQYF
TRBJ1-4	TRBD1	TRBV29-1	-	TGCAGCGTTACCAACAGGGGTACTAATGAAAAACTGTTTTTT	CSVTNRGTNEKLFF
TRBJ2-7	-	TRBV20-1	many	TGCAGTGCTAGGTGGGATTACGAGCAGTACTTC	CSARWDYEQYF
TRBJ2-1	TRBD2	TRBV27	many	TGTGCCAGCAGTTTCTCTCGACTAGCGGGTTACTACAATGAGCAGTTCTTC	CASSFSRLAGYYNEQFF
TRBJ2-2	TRBD2	TRBV4-1	few	TGCGCCAGCAGCCAAGCCGCGGCGGGAGCCGGGGAGCTGTTTTTT	CASSQAAAGAGELFF
TRBJ2-7	-	TRBV7-2	many	TGTGCCAGCAGCACCATAGGACAGAACAATGACGAGCAGTACTTC	CASSTIGQNNDEQYF
TRBJ2-7	-	TRBV7-6	many	TGTGCCAGCAGCTTAGGGAGGGGGAGTTCCTACGAGCAGTACTTC	CASSLGRGSSYEQYF
TRBJ1-2	-	TRBV27	many	TGTGCCAGCACCCCTTCTATTTCTAACTATGGCTACACCTTC	CASTPSISNYGYTF
TRBJ1-1	-	TRBV30	-	TGTGCCTGGAGTTTTGGGGCAGGAGAGTCGGGAGCTTTCTTT	CAWSFGAGESGAFF
TRBJ2-7	TRBD2	TRBV7-3	-	TGTGCCAGCAGCTTAAAGGGCGGGACTAGCGCTCCCTACGAGCAGTACTTC	CASSLKGGTSAPYEQYF
TRBJ2-1	-	TRBV7-9	many	TGTGCCAGCAGCTTAGATTTGGGGTGGAAGCAGTTCTTC	CASSLDLGWKQFF
TRBJ2-7	TRBD1	TRBV28	many	TGTGCCAGCAGGCCACAGGGGATGAGCTACGAGCAGTACTTC	CASRPQGMSYEQYF
TRBJ1-1	TRBD1	TRBV29-1	few	TGCAGCGTTGTACTGCCCGGGACAGGGATGCCTTTGGGGACTGAAGCTTTCTTT	CSVVLPGTGMPLGTEAFF
TRBJ2-1	TRBD2	TRBV20-1	many	TGCAGTGCTAGAAAGACTAGCGGGGACTACAGATCCTACAATGAGCAGTTCTTC	CSARKTSGDYRSYNEQFF
TRBJ1-2	TRBD1	TRBV7-9	few	TGTGCCAGCAGCTCCACAGACAGGGAGGGTAGTGGCTACACCTTC	CASSSTDREGSGYTF
TRBJ1-2	-	TRBV30	many	TGTGCCTGGAGTGTTGGCAGGGGAAGGATGGATGGCTACACCTTC	CAWSVGRGRMDGYTF
TRBJ2-7	-	TRBV27	many	TGTGCCAGCAGTTTCGGACCGATCAGCAACGAGCAGTACTTC	CASSFGPISNEQYF
TRBJ2-7	TRBD1	TRBV12-3/TRBV12-4	many	TGTGCCACGGCCTTTTCCAGGGGGAGCGAGCAGTACTTC	CATAFSRGSEQYF
TRBJ2-5	TRBD2	TRBV7-2	many	TGTGCCAGCAGATTAAGCGGGAGGGTTGGACAAGAGACCCAGTACTTC	CASRLSGRVGQETQYF
TRBJ2-1	TRBD2	TRBV20-1	many	TGCAGTGCTCCCAGCGGGAACTACAATGAGCAGTTCTTC	CSAPSGNYNEQFF
TRBJ1-5	TRBD1	TRBV19	few	TGTGCCAGTACCCCGACAGGGAACCAGCCCCAGCATTTT	CASTPTGNQPQHF
TRBJ2-2	-	TRBV6-2/TRBV6-3	many	TGTGCCAGCGGGCGGAACTCGAACACCGGGGAGCTGTTTTTT	CASGRNSNTGELFF
TRBJ1-1	-	TRBV10-3	many	TGTGCCATCAGGCCGCTGCAGGGGCTGAACGCTGAAGCTTTCTTT	CAIRPLQGLNAEAFF